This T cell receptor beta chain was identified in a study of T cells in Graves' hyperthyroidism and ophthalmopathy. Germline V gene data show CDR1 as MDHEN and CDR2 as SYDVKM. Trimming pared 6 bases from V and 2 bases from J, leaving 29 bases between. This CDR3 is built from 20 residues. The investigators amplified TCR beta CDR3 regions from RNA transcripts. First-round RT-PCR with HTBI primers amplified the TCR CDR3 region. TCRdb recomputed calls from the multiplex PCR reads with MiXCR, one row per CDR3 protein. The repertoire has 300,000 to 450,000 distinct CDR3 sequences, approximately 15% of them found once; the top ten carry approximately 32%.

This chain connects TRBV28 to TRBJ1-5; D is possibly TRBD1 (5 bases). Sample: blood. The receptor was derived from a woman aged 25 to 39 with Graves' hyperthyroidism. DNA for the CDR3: TGTGCCAGCAGATTCCAACAGGATTCCCTCGTTATGGGTGGCAATCAGCCCCAGCATTTT. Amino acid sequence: CASRFQQDSLVMGGNQPQHF.